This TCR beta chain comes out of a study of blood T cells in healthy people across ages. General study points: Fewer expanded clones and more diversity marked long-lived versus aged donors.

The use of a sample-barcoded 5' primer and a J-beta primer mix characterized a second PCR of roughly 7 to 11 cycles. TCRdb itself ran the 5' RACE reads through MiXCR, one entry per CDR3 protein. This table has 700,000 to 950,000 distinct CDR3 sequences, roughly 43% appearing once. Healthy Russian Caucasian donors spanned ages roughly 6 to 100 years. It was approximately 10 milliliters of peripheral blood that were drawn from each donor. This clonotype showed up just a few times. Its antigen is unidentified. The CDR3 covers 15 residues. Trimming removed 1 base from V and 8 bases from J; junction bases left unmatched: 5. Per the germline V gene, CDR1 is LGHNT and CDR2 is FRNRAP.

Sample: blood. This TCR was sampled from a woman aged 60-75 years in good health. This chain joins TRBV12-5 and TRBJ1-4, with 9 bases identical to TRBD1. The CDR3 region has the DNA TGTGCTAGTGGTTTGGGACAGGGGGTCGGGGAAAAACTGTTTTTT. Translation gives CASGLGQGVGEKLFF.